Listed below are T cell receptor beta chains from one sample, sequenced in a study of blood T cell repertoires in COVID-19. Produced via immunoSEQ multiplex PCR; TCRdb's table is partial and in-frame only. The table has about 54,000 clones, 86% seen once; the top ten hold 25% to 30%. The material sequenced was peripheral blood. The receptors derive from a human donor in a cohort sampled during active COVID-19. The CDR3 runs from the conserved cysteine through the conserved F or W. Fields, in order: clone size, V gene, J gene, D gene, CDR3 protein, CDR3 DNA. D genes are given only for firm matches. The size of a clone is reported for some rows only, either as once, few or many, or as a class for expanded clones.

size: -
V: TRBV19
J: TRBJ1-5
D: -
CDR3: CASNTGSNQPQHF
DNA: TGTGCCAGTAACACAGGGTCCAATCAGCCCCAGCATTTT

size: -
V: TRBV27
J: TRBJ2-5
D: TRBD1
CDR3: CASSSDRGWETQYF
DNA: TGTGCCAGCAGTTCCGACAGGGGGTGGGAGACCCAGTACTTC

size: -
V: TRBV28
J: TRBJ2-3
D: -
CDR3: CASSLSTDTQYF
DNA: TGTGCCAGCAGCCTTAGCACAGATACGCAGTATTTT

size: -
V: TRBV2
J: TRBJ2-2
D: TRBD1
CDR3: CASSDRDRQGGELFF
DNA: TGTGCCAGCAGTGACCGGGACAGACAAGGCGGGGAGCTGTTTTTT

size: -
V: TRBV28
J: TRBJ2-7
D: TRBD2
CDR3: CASRPTLGLGWEQYF
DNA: TGTGCCAGCAGGCCAACGTTGGGACTAGGTTGGGAGCAGTACTTC

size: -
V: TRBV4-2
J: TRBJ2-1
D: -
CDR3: CASSQDSDLAYNEQFF
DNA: TGTGCCAGCAGCCAAGATTCGGACTTAGCCTACAATGAGCAGTTCTTC

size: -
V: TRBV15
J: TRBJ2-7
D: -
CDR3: CATSRETADYEQYF
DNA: TGTGCCACCAGCAGAGAAACAGCAGACTACGAGCAGTACTTC

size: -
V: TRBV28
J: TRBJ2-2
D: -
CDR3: CASRPGAANTGELFF
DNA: TGTGCCAGCAGGCCAGGGGCCGCGAACACCGGGGAGCTGTTTTTT

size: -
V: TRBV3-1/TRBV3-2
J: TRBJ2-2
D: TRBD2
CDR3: CASSYGLVSGGELFF
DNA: TGTGCCAGCAGCTATGGACTAGTTTCGGGCGGGGAGCTGTTTTTT

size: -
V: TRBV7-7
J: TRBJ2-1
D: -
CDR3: CASSLGQGNEQFF
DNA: TGTGCCAGCAGCTTAGGGCAGGGAAATGAGCAGTTCTTC

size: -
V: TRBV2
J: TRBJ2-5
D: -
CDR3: CASTGITQYF
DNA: TGTGCCAGCACCGGTATCACCCAGTACTTC

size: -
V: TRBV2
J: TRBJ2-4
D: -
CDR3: CASSGTLQTIQYF
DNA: TGTGCCAGCAGCGGGACACTTCAAACCATTCAGTACTTC

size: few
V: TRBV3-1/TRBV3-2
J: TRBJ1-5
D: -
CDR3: CASSPSGGNQPQHF
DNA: TGTGCCAGCAGCCCAAGCGGGGGTAATCAGCCCCAGCATTTT